The TCR beta chain described here comes from a study of CD8 T cells in Susac syndrome. Study details: Among the sequenced Susac syndrome patients, five or six had active disease while about eight were in remission. Study-level findings and limits: By the study's own acknowledgment, its TCR sequencing and HLA analysis included relatively few individuals. Susac-specific public clones in total CD8+ repertoires numbered approximately 17; in CD8+ TEMRA repertoires, they numbered 4 to 6.

This CDR3 contains 16 residues. With V trimmed by 6 bases and J by 5 bases, 8 bases remained unmatched. CDR1 MNHEY and CDR2 SMNVEV come from the germline V gene (reference sequence). Random hexamers were used to reverse transcribe the RNA input (0.5 to 1 ug). Each CDR3 protein is one row after TCRdb ran MiXCR on the immunoSEQ multiplex PCR reads. Counted here are approximately 190,000 distinct CDR3 sequences, approximately 95% occurring once; the ten biggest clones make up around 0.16%. As for this clonotype: The antigen remains undetermined.

The V gene is TRBV27, the J gene TRBJ2-2; TRBD1 matches 11 bases. The origin of this receptor is a human donor with Susac syndrome. The material sequenced was CD8+ T cells from PBMCs. This CDR3 reads CASRRTGGILTGELFF. Written as DNA, the CDR3 is TGTGCCAGCAGAAGGACAGGGGGCATATTAACCGGGGAGCTGTTTTTT.